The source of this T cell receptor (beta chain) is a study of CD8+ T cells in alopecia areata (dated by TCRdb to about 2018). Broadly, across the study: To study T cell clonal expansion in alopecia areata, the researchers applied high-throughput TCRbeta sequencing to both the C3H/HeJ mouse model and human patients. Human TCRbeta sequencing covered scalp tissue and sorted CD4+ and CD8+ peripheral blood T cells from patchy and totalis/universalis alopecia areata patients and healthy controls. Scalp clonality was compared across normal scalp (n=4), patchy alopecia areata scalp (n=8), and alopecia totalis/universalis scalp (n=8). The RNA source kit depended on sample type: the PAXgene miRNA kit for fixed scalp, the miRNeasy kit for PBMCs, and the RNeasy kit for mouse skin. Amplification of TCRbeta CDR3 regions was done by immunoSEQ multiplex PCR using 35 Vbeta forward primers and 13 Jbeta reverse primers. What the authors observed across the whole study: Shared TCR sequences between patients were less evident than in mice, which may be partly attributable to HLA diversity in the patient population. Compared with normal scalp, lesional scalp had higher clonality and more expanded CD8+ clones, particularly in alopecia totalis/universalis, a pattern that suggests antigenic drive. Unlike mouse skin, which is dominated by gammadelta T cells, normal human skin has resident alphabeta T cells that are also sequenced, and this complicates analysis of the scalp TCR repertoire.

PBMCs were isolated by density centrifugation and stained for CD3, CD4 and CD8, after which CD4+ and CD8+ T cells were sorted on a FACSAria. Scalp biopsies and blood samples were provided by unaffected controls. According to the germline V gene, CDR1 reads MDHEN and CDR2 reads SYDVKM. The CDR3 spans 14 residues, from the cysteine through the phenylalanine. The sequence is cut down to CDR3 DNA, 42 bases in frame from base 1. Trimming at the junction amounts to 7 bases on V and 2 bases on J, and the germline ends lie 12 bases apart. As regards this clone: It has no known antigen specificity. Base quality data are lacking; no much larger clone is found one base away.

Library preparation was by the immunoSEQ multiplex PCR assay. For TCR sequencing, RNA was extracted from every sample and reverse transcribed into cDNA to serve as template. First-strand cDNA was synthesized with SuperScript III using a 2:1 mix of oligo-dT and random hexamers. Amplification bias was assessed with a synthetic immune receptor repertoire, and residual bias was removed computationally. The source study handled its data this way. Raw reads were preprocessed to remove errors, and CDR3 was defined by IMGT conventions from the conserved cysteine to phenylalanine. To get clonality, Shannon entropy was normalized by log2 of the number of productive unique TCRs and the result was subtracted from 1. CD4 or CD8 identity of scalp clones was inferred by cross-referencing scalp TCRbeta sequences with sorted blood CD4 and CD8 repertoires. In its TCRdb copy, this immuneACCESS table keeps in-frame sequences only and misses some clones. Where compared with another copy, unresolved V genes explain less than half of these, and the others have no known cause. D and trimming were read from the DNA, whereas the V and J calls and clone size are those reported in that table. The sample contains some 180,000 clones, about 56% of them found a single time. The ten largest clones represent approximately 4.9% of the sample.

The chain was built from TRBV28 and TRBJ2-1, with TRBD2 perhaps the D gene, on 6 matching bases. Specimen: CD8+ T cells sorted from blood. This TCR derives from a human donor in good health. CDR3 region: CASTPPGAYNEQFF. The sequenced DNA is TGTGCCAGCACCCCCCCGGGGGCCTACAATGAGCAGTTCTTC.